One sample yielded the 30 T cell receptor beta chains listed below, sequenced in a study of blood T cell repertoires in COVID-19. Using immunoSEQ multiplex PCR, the repertoire was profiled, and TCRdb retains in-frame clones only, with some absent. The repertoire consists of about 280,000 clones, with 85% to 90% occurring once and the leading ten covering over 8.5%. Sequencing was done on a sample of peripheral blood. Every receptor here comes from a woman under 40 with COVID-19, enrolled during active disease.

This chain links TRBV28 with TRBJ1-6; 7 positions match TRBD1. Germline loops: CDR1 MDHEN, CDR2 SYDVKM. V gave up 3 bases and J gave up 12 bases; unmatched junction bases: 14. This CDR3 is 16 amino acids long. CDR3 in amino acids: CASSFPTPAGGLPLHF. CDR3 nucleotide sequence: TGTGCCAGCAGTTTCCCCACCCCCGCAGGGGGTTTACCCCTCCACTTT.

J is TRBJ1-3 and V is TRBV27, with 9 bases aligning to TRBD1. Germline V gene sequence: CDR1 MNHEY, CDR2 SMNVEV (reference sequence). The CDR3 length is 13 residues. Trimming cost V 6 bases and J 5 bases; bases outside gene matches: 2. CDR3 DNA sequence: TGTGCCAGCAGAGGACAGGGGCGAAACACCATATATTTT. It encodes CASRGQGRNTIYF.

The CDR3 is CASSLAGRNEQYF. The CDR3 region has the DNA TGTGCCAGCAGTTTAGCAGGGAGAAACGAGCAGTACTTC. This sequence joins TRBV12-3 or TRBV12-4 and TRBJ2-7; possibly TRBD2 for D (5 bases). Deletions cut 0 bases from V and 5 bases from J, with 8 bases between. The CDR3 has 13 residues.

The chain has TRBV9 and TRBJ1-2; D is perhaps TRBD1 (5 bases). V was pared by 2 bases and J by 1 base, with 18 bases between. CDR3 length equals 17 residues. Germline values: CDR1 SGDLS, CDR2 YYNGEE. The CDR3 nucleotides read TGTGCCAGCAGCGTGGGGGGGACTAGTTTCTATAACTATGGCTACACCTTC. Protein product: CASSVGGTSFYNYGYTF.

This chain uses TRBV9 with TRBJ2-3, with 9 bases lining up with TRBD2. The CDR3 is made up of 16 amino acids. The junction had 5 bases not matched to a gene; V was cut back by 0 bases and J by 3 bases. Germline V CDR1 and CDR2: SGDLS, YYNGEE. The CDR3 sequence is CASSVGLAGLTDTQYF. CDR3 nucleotide sequence: TGTGCCAGCAGCGTAGGGCTAGCGGGGTTAACAGATACGCAGTATTTT. The variable domain in full, with the rest retrieved from reference TRBV9 and TRBJ2-3, is DSGVTQTPKHLITATGQRVTLRCSPRSGDLSVYWYQQSLDQGLQFLIQYYNGEERAKGNILERFSAQQFPDLHSELNLSSLELGDSALYFCASSVGLAGLTDTQYFGPGTRLTVL.

This chain joins TRBV27 and TRBJ2-7; 11 nucleotides line up with TRBD2. This CDR3 region has 14 residues. Losses at the gene ends were 5 bases for V and 4 bases for J; bases not matched to a gene: 4. Germline V gives CDR1 MNHEY, CDR2 SMNVEV (reference sequence). CDR3 DNA sequence: TGTGCCAGCAGTACCACTAGCGGGGGTTACGAGCAGTACTTC. It encodes CASSTTSGGYEQYF.

The chain's CDR3 is CASSPQGQINYGYTF. The CDR3, as DNA: TGTGCCAGCAGCCCCCAGGGACAAATTAACTATGGCTACACCTTC. The gene calls are TRBV2 and TRBJ1-2, with a tentative D call TRBD1 (6 bases). The CDR3 covers 15 residues. Germline CDR1 SNHLY, CDR2 FYNNEI. With 6 bases removed from V and 1 base from J, the gap between germline ends came to 15 bases.

V usage is TRBV7-8 and J usage is TRBJ1-2, with TRBD1 matching over 8 bases. Trimming removed 4 bases from V and 1 base from J; junction bases left unmatched: 11. The germline V gene has CDR1 SGHVS and CDR2 FQNEAQ. The length of the CDR3 is 17 residues. The CDR3 protein is CASSSPTGAGVNYGYTF. The CDR3 DNA sequence: TGTGCCAGCAGCTCACCGACAGGGGCAGGGGTTAACTATGGCTACACCTTC.

This chain joins TRBV18 and TRBJ1-6; 8 nucleotides align to TRBD1. Germline V CDR1 and CDR2: KGHSH, LQKENI. Trimming cost V 3 bases and J 6 bases; bases outside gene matches: 4. The CDR3 has 15 amino acids. CDR3: CASSPRGQVNSPLHF. CDR3 DNA sequence: TGTGCCAGCTCACCTAGGGGACAGGTTAATTCACCCCTCCACTTT.

The V and J genes are TRBV7-8 and TRBJ1-1, with D unclear. CDR3 length: 15 residues. The V end was cut by 1 base, the J end by 0 bases, with 9 bases between. CDR1 and CDR2 from the germline V gene are SGHVS and FQNEAQ. The CDR3 nucleotides read TGTGCCAGCAGCTTAGGCCCGGTCGTGAACACTGAAGCTTTCTTT. Translation: CASSLGPVVNTEAFF.

The genes are TRBV27 and TRBJ1-6; 11 nucleotides line up with TRBD1. The V and J ends lost 6 bases and 10 bases, in that order; junction bases with no gene match: 5. This CDR3 has 14 amino acids. Germline V gene data show CDR1 as MNHEY and CDR2 as SMNVEV (reference sequence). CDR3 DNA sequence: TGTGCCAGCAGACCCGGGACAGGGGGATCACCCCTCCACTTT. It codes for CASRPGTGGSPLHF.

V is TRBV4-2 and J is TRBJ1-3; 11 nucleotides line up with TRBD1. V shed 2 bases, J shed 8 bases, and the junction held 5 bases outside the gene matches. The CDR3 length is 15 residues. Germline V gene data show CDR1 as LGHNA and CDR2 as YNFKEQ. The CDR3 region is CASSQQGQGADTIYF. In DNA, the CDR3 is TGTGCCAGCAGCCAACAAGGACAGGGGGCGGACACCATATATTTT.

This clone was picked up a small number of times. The chain carries TRBV5-1 and TRBJ1-3; 8 nucleotides align to TRBD1. The germline gives CDR1 SGHRS, CDR2 YFSETQ. V shed 3 bases and J 5 bases; nucleotides not matched to a gene: 7. The CDR3 is made up of 15 amino acids. This chain's CDR3 is CASSSGQGSRNTIYF. CDR3 DNA: TGCGCCAGCAGCTCCGGACAGGGAAGCCGAAACACCATATATTTT.

The rearrangement links TRBV4-2 to TRBJ2-7; TRBD1 agrees at 7 bases. Per germline, CDR1 LGHNA and CDR2 YNFKEQ. CDR3 size: 16 residues. V dropped 0 bases and J dropped 4; count of bases not matched to a gene: 9. CDR3 sequence reads: CASSQDKEGRGYEQYF. CDR3 sequence (DNA): TGTGCCAGCAGCCAAGATAAAGAGGGCAGGGGGTACGAGCAGTACTTC.

The chain carries TRBV6-5 and TRBJ1-3; possible D gene TRBD1, 5 bases. This CDR3 is built from 15 residues. CDR1 is MNHEY and CDR2 is SVGAGI in the germline V gene. The ends were cut back, 7 bases at V and 2 bases at J, with 15 bases in the middle. CDR3 residues: CASIPWAGTGNTIYF. The CDR3 region has the DNA TGTGCCAGCATTCCGTGGGCAGGGACTGGAAACACCATATATTTT.

This clone appeared a few times. The rearrangement joins TRBV5-4 to TRBJ2-5, with 8 bases lining up with TRBD2. Losses at the gene ends were 4 bases for V and 5 bases for J; bases not matched to a gene: 16. Germline CDR1 SGHNT, CDR2 YYREEE (reference sequence). The CDR3 has 17 amino acids. In DNA form, the CDR3 reads TGTGCCAGCAGCCCAACTTCTACTAGCGGCGTTGGGGAGACCCAGTACTTC. Amino acid sequence: CASSPTSTSGVGETQYF.

The chain combines TRBV27 with TRBJ1-1; TRBD1 matches 8 bases. The CDR3 has 17 residues. Germline CDR1 and CDR2: MNHEY and SMNVEV (reference sequence). After removal of 5 bases from V and 0 bases from J, the junction contained 11 bases not matched to a gene. Written as DNA, the CDR3 is TGTGCCAGCAGTACCCTGGACAGGGAATTCATGAACACTGAAGCTTTCTTT. Its protein is CASSTLDREFMNTEAFF.

The V call is TRBV5-4, the J call TRBJ2-7; D ambiguous. Germline V CDR1 and CDR2: SGHNT, YYREEE (reference sequence). This CDR3 is 14 amino acids long. The V and J ends lost 5 bases and 3 bases respectively, with 15 bases between them. The chain's CDR3 is CASSHGQRDYEQYF. The CDR3 DNA sequence: TGTGCCAGCAGTCATGGTCAAAGAGACTACGAGCAGTACTTC. The complete variable domain, with remaining parts taken from reference TRBV5-4 and TRBJ2-7, reads ETGVTQSPTHLIKTRGQQVTLRCSSQSGHNTVSWYQQALGQGPQFIFQYYREEENGRGNFPPRFSGLQFPNYSSELNVNALELDDSALYLCASSHGQRDYEQYFGPGTRLTVT.

The chain carries TRBV3-1 (or the pseudogene TRBV3-2) and TRBJ2-7; 14 bases fit TRBD2. V was pared by 7 bases and J by 2 bases, with 7 bases of the junction left unmatched. The CDR3 is 16 residues long. CDR1 is LGHDT, CDR2 YNNKEL, per germline (reference sequence). This CDR3 is CASTLTTSGGAYEQYF. CDR3 sequence (DNA): TGTGCCAGCACCCTAACGACTAGCGGGGGGGCCTACGAGCAGTACTTC.

The rearrangement joins TRBV18 to TRBJ2-1; 9 nucleotides agree with TRBD1. There are 16 residues in the CDR3. Germline V gives CDR1 KGHSH, CDR2 LQKENI. V shed 3 bases, J shed 5 bases, and the junction held 8 bases outside the gene matches. In DNA form, the CDR3 reads TGTGCCAGCTCACCTATCGACAGGGGGAAGAACAATGAGCAGTTCTTC. It encodes CASSPIDRGKNNEQFF.

V usage is TRBV9 and J usage is TRBJ2-3; TRBD1 matches at 7 bases. After removal of 4 bases from V and 1 base from J, the junction contained 3 bases not matched to a gene. Germline CDR1 SGDLS, CDR2 YYNGEE. The CDR3 runs 14 residues. This CDR3 reads CASSFGQGTDTQYF. CDR3 nucleotides: TGTGCCAGCAGCTTCGGACAGGGCACAGATACGCAGTATTTT.

The chain carries TRBV24-1 and TRBJ2-1; 8 positions agree with TRBD2. Germline assignment: CDR1 KGHDR and CDR2 SFDVKD. With 2 bases clipped from V and 3 bases from J, the junction kept 5 bases outside the gene matches. The CDR3 contains 16 residues. CDR3 sequence: CATSDSAGGRYNEQFF. CDR3 in DNA: TGTGCCACCAGTGATTCTGCGGGGGGCCGCTACAATGAGCAGTTCTTC.

The genes are TRBV6-1 and TRBJ1-6; D uncertain. The germline V gene encodes CDR1 MNHNS and CDR2 SASEGT. V lost 2 bases and J 4 bases, leaving 9 bases between the germline ends. This CDR3 spans 15 amino acids. In DNA form, the CDR3 reads TGTGCCAGCAGTGAACAAGCAAGTTATAATTCACCCCTCCACTTT. Translation gives CASSEQASYNSPLHF.

CDR3 nucleotides: TGTGCCTGGAGGGGGACAGATCGCTTGAACACTGAAGCTTTCTTT. Amino acid sequence: CAWRGTDRLNTEAFF. V is TRBV30 and J is TRBJ1-1; 7 bases match TRBD1. The V and J ends lost 3 bases and 0 bases, in that order; junction bases with no gene match: 7. Germline V gene data show CDR1 as GTSNPN and CDR2 as SVGIG (reference sequence). This CDR3 is 15 amino acids long.

V gene TRBV7-9 combines with J gene TRBJ1-2; D uncertain. The CDR3 has 12 amino acids. V lost 2 bases, J lost 6 bases, and 7 bases lay in between. Germline assignment: CDR1 SEHNR and CDR2 FQNEAQ (reference sequence). This CDR3 is CASSLRLDGYTF. CDR3 nucleotide sequence: TGTGCCAGCAGCTTACGACTGGATGGCTACACCTTC. The variable domain in full, with the rest retrieved from reference TRBV7-9 and TRBJ1-2, is DTGVSQNPRHKITKRGQNVTFRCDPISEHNRLYWYRQTLGQGPEFLTYFQNEAQLEKSRLLSDRFSAERPKGSFSTLEIQRTEQGDSAMYLCASSLRLDGYTFGSGTRLTVV.

The rearrangement links TRBV7-9 to TRBJ1-4, with TRBD1 identical over 9 bases. Germline loops: CDR1 SEHNR, CDR2 FQNEAQ (reference sequence). J was trimmed by 8 bases and V by 3 bases; bases with no gene match: 7. The CDR3 runs to 15 residues. CDR3 sequence (DNA): TGTGCCAGCAGCTTCACCGGGACAGGGAGGGAAAAACTGTTTTTT. Translation gives CASSFTGTGREKLFF.

The gene calls are TRBV11-2 and TRBJ1-1, with D perhaps TRBD1 (5 bases). The CDR3 extends over 17 amino acids. The germline CDR1 and CDR2 sequences are SGHAT and FQNNGV. V lost 0 bases and J lost 4, with 18 bases in between. CDR3 in amino acids: CASSLEAVRVKSTEAFF. DNA for the CDR3: TGTGCCAGCAGCTTAGAGGCGGTCAGGGTTAAATCCACTGAAGCTTTCTTT.

The chain recombines TRBV7-9 with TRBJ2-7; 7 positions match TRBD1. The V gene's germline CDR1 is SEHNR and CDR2 FQNEAQ (reference sequence). Unmatched junction bases numbered 9, after V lost 11 bases and J lost 5 bases. This CDR3 is built from 12 residues. The CDR3 DNA reads as TGTGCCGGAGAGACAGGGAGAGACGAGCAGTACTTC. It yields the protein CAGETGRDEQYF.

The rearrangement uses TRBV10-3 and TRBJ1-2; D unclear. Trimming removed 10 bases at V and 2 bases at J, with 14 bases between. Germline assignment: CDR1 ENHRY and CDR2 SYGVKD. The CDR3 totals 13 residues. CDR3 residues: CATDPDGNYGYTF. CDR3 in DNA: TGTGCCACCGATCCCGACGGGAACTATGGCTACACCTTC.

The chain links TRBV6-5 to TRBJ2-2; D unresolved. The CDR3 contains 16 residues. The V gene lost 2 bases and the J gene lost 4 bases, with 14 bases spanning the gap. CDR1 MNHEY and CDR2 SVGAGI come from the germline V gene. Here the CDR3 DNA reads TGTGCCAGCAGTTACATAGCCCCCACGAGCACCGGGGAGCTGTTTTTT. This codes for CASSYIAPTSTGELFF.